This TCR beta chain was captured in a study of cytomegalovirus exposure and HLA in healthy donors (dated by TCRdb to 2017 to 2019). About the study as a whole: An earlier analysis of roughly 610 of the donors reported approximately 280 Gb of sequence data and around 110 million unique TCR beta sequences obtained from about 170 million T cells. An early release that covered some 640 HLA-typed donors contained about 300 gigabases of sequencing data and 75 million to 100 million unique TCR sequences. The genetic ancestry cluster associated with self-reported Caucasian donors included over 65% of the 398 genotyped donors. The study aimed to test whether cataloging public T cell receptors could reveal signatures of past pathogen exposure. The T cell repertoires of 666 subjects were profiled by immunosequencing and related to cytomegalovirus serostatus. Along with the approximately 700-subject first cohort, a separate validation cohort of over a hundred different subjects was used. To predict cytomegalovirus infection status, the study brought together high-throughput TCR immunosequencing, statistical association of individual TCRs with disease status, and machine learning. A later analysis re-examined previously published TCR beta repertoires from over 500 donors and added high-resolution HLA genotyping to investigate patterns of TCR occurrence. Rather than using new phenotypic data, the later analysis identified candidate immune exposures from TCR beta sequences and from how often those sequences occurred across donors. To decide whether each TCR beta V gene segment behaved as functional or pseudogenic, an earlier analysis of some 600 of the donors relied on high-throughput TCR beta sequencing. Donor age, sex, ethnicity and CMV serostatus were collected together with the repertoire data. A later genetic analysis used genome-wide SNP genotypes for about three fifths of the 666 donors, treating that subset as a discovery cohort. All discovery cohort repertoires had been generated using a single sequencing platform. Both class I and class II loci were covered by HLA typing, at four-digit resolution. Typing coverage differed by locus: A, B, C, DRB1 and DQB1 were typed in roughly 620-630 donors, DQA1 in approximately 520, DPA1 in 600 to 610, and DPB1 in 400 to 490. Four or five DR-DQ haplotypes were handled as single units for association and clustering, since linkage in the cohort was strong. Among some 410 genotyped donors of the cohort, an average of around 240,000 unique TCR beta nucleotide sequences were sequenced per donor, roughly 20% of them non-productive. Overall results and qualifications from the work: In a later genetic analysis, fewer N-insertions in productive TCRs were reported among donors in an Asian-associated ancestry cluster than the approximately 670-donor mean. This cohort had only TCR beta chains sequenced, and the lack of alpha or paired-chain data limited which features could be detected. Linkage disequilibrium might explain the correlated functional status among segregating V segments, but an unknown experimental factor could not be ruled out. A further reported finding was that TCR beta sequences accurately predicted the HLA-A and HLA-B alleles for most subjects in the first cohort. The 87-base-pair reads could not distinguish some IMGT-functional V segments, including TRBV6-2 and TRBV6-3, so those segments were excluded. Most TCR sequences were observed very rarely across donors, whereas some public TCRs were present in many individuals. In a later analysis, several top co-occurrence clusters were reported to appear linked to parvovirus B19, influenza, CMV and Epstein-Barr virus. A group of highly shared sequence variants was considered likely to be a technical artifact of the sequencing pipeline. For the cohort, immune exposure information was limited to CMV serostatus. About 17 rarely observed V segments, including chromosome 9 orphons, were excluded from the earlier analysis of about 610 of the donors because counts were too low. In vitro tests confirmed that a few of the cytomegalovirus-associated TCR beta chains recognize cytomegalovirus antigens. Presence/absence analyses assumed roughly uniform sequencing depth across donors, an assumption that may not hold. Cytomegalovirus status was reported to be diagnosed by the classifier with high specificity and sensitivity in both the original and validation cohorts. Because HLA typing was unavailable for some donors at each locus, only the typed subset was used in association tests. It was suggested by the authors that the approach could potentially be generalized to other disease states and immunological phenotypes. V-gene and J-gene trimming of TCR beta chains was associated with a missense DCLRE1C variant in a later genetic analysis, and the association was replicated in an independent cohort. Specific HLA alleles were associated with some 15,000 TCR beta sequences at a false discovery rate of 0.05 in a later analysis. A later analysis found that TCR association rates varied across HLA loci, with DRB1 alleles showing the most associated TCRs and HLA-C alleles the fewest. In an earlier analysis of approximately 590 of the donors, most TCR beta V segments appeared in productive rearrangements about 87% or about 30% of the time, broadly matching IMGT annotations. A later analysis found that most CMV-associated TCR beta chains appeared HLA-restricted, with HLA associations seemingly driven largely by CMV exposure. A total of some 180 TCR beta chains were listed by the study as associated with cytomegalovirus. Assigning TCR associations to individual alleles was difficult when HLA alleles, especially DR and DQ, strongly co-occurred. In a later analysis, HLA-associated TCR beta chains showed more clonal expansion and lower generation probabilities than non-associated chains that were equally common.

Library prep was done by the immunoSEQ multiplex PCR assay. For the multiplex PCR, a mixture combining 60 forward primers for TCR Vbeta segments and 13 reverse primers for TCR Jbeta segments was used. A multiplex PCR assay on genomic DNA amplified the CDR3 region of rearranged TCR beta genes. On the Illumina HiSeq System, the amplified TCR beta libraries were sequenced as 87-base-pair reads. On the study's bioinformatics: A later analysis counted tens of millions of unique TCR beta chains across the 650 to 700 repertoires, and some 11 million of these chains were shared by at least two donors. A nearest-neighbor algorithm error-corrected the raw reads and collapsed the reads into unique sequences, merging closely related sequences to remove PCR and sequencing errors. Alignment of CDR3 sequences to IMGT reference sequences was used to assign V, D and J gene segments. For a sequence to be retained, a match of at least six nucleotides to both a V gene segment and a J gene segment was required. Rearrangements were called productive when the CDR3 lacked stop codons and stayed in frame with V and J; all others were non-productive. CDR3 was defined according to IMGT convention as the region running from the second conserved V-encoded cysteine to the conserved J-encoded phenylalanine. The earlier analysis of some 540 of the donors excluded any sequence lacking an unambiguous match to a single V gene segment. In an earlier analysis of 500 to 750 of the donors, V segments were called functional above 56.7% productive rearrangements and were called segregating when the between-donor standard deviation exceeded 5%. A statistical classification framework was built to diagnose cytomegalovirus status from the catalog of TCR beta chain sequences. In a later analysis, V and J genes were assigned by comparing TCR nucleotide sequences against IMGT/GENE-DB human TR gene sequences. Using the TCRdist pipeline, a later analysis assigned CDR3 sequences along with most-parsimonious VDJ recombination scenarios. In a later analysis, every TCR beta chain was defined by the combination of its CDR3 amino acid sequence and its V-gene family, and reads without a unique V-gene family were dropped. In a later analysis, a few hundred highly shared, low-generation-probability nucleotide sequences were removed to address suspected cross-contamination and a sequencing artifact. For each public chain, a later analysis derived a clonal expansion index from normalized ranks of inferred template counts within each repertoire. In a later analysis, generation probabilities were computed with a VDJ recombination model fitted to out-of-frame rearrangements, and the resulting probabilities were checked against IGoR. Hypergeometric tests were used in a later analysis to score TCR-TCR, TCR-HLA and TCR-CMV co-occurrence, with a repertoire-size bias correction applied to the TCR pairs. A later analysis estimated false discovery rates by permuting HLA or CMV assignments 20 times. A later analysis grouped co-occurring TCRs with DBSCAN, adding TCRdist sequence similarity when clustering within HLA-allele-positive subsets. For co-occurrence clustering, repertoires with fewer than 30,000 or more than 120,000 public chains were excluded, along with five repertoires with anomalous nucleotide sharing. Here the immuneACCESS table is served through TCRdb, limited to in-frame sequences with V and J called. Missing clones are a known gap in these copies; in checked studies unresolved V genes cover under half, and the rest lacks a known reason. Clonal size and the V and J genes are those of that table, whereas D and trimming came from the DNA. The sample data list 30,000 to 35,000 clones, and about two thirds of these were observed just once. Roughly 9.1% of the sample is held by the ten biggest clonotypes.

The CDR3 measures 15 amino acids from cysteine to phenylalanine. Only CDR3 DNA remains: 45 bases, in frame from the first base. V trim: 5 bases; J trim: 5 bases; unmatched bases: 8. The germline V gene sets CDR1 to SGHTA and CDR2 to FQGTGA. Points on this clone: Its antigen is not yet known. Base-call qualities are not available, and no considerably larger clone is one nucleotide away.

In total, approximately 690 healthy bone marrow donors made up the cohort. Cohort members were all nominally healthy when sampled, although unrecorded immune exposures were likely present. The donor was CMV seropositive and was included in the group of some 290 seropositive cohort members. A peripheral blood sample was collected from each donor, and TCR beta sequencing was performed on peripheral blood mononuclear cells. Genomic DNA extraction from the blood cell samples was performed with the Qiagen DNeasy Blood Extraction Kit. The TCR sequence derives from a man aged 35-49 years in good health and CMV-seropositive. The sequence is built from TRBV7-3 and TRBJ2-1; the junction holds 8 bases that match TRBD2. Material: PBMCs. The DNA sequence is given as TGTGCCAGCAGCCAGTCGGGGACTAGGGACAATGAGCAGTTCTTC. This encodes CASSQSGTRDNEQFF.